In its sample, the clone carrying this T cell receptor beta chain was seen many times. RNA transcripts served as the template for amplifying TCR beta CDR3 regions. HTBI primers were used for first-round RT-PCR of the TCR CDR3. One entry per CDR3 protein results from TCRdb running MiXCR on the multiplex PCR reads. The repertoire holds under 450,000 distinct CDR3 sequences, around a sixth seen once, with approximately 7.5% in the top ten. The CDR3 covers 15 residues. Trimming cost V 4 bases and J 6 bases; bases outside gene matches: 5. Germline V gene lookup returns CDR1 MNHEY and CDR2 SVGAGI. The data were taken from a study of T cells in Graves' hyperthyroidism and ophthalmopathy.

This chain connects TRBV6-5 to TRBJ2-1; 11 bases line up with TRBD2. The sample was blood. The source is a woman between 18 and 30 years old with Graves' hyperthyroidism. CDR3 protein: CASSWGLAASNEQFF. The DNA for the CDR3 is TGTGCCAGCAGTTGGGGACTAGCGGCTTCCAATGAGCAGTTCTTC.